These T cell receptor beta chains were read from a single sample in a study of Ad26.COV2.S vaccination and SARS-CoV-2 variants. Sequencing was performed with immunoSEQ multiplex PCR; in TCRdb, only in-frame clones are kept and a portion is missing. The sample contains roughly 460,000 clones, about 89% of which appear only once. This specimen was peripheral blood, taken in a trial of Ad26.COV2.S vaccine versus placebo. These receptors originate from a person aged 18-60 years who received the Ad26.COV2.S COVID-19 vaccine or a placebo. Each CDR3 is given with its conserved first and last residue.

TRBV4-1,TRBJ1-2,CASSQAWGDYGYTF
TRBV29-1,TRBJ2-2,CSVVGNTGELFF
TRBV28,TRBJ2-1,CASSLKLAGGPSEQFF
TRBV29-1,TRBJ1-5,CSVEAPQGRHF
TRBV11-3,TRBJ2-4,CASKGQGGTLAKNIQYF
TRBV19,TRBJ2-7,CASSIDQRYEQYF
TRBV5-4,TRBJ2-7,CASSPREGGYEQYF
TRBV6-5,TRBJ1-6,CASKADRGLKTLHF
TRBV29-1,TRBJ2-4,CSAQPSGGTGNIQYF
TRBV10-3,TRBJ2-2,CAISEGGARKEGGELFF
TRBV10-3,TRBJ1-1,CAISEVERQKAFF
TRBV18,TRBJ1-6,CASSPVKDNSPLHF
TRBV2,TRBJ2-3,CASSEVGGYTDTQYF
TRBV3-1/TRBV3-2,TRBJ2-3,CASSPGTSGTDTQYF
TRBV14,TRBJ2-1,CASSPSPGRSYNEQFF
TRBV3-1/TRBV3-2,TRBJ2-5,CASSQADRGPVETQYF
TRBV7-3,TRBJ1-1,CASSFGMNTEAFF
TRBV3-1/TRBV3-2,TRBJ2-2,CASSPWAINTGELFF
TRBV9,TRBJ2-5,CASSVEARETQYF
TRBV9,TRBJ1-1,CASSVGQGGEAFF
TRBV2,TRBJ1-5,CASSDRTVQGNNQPQHF